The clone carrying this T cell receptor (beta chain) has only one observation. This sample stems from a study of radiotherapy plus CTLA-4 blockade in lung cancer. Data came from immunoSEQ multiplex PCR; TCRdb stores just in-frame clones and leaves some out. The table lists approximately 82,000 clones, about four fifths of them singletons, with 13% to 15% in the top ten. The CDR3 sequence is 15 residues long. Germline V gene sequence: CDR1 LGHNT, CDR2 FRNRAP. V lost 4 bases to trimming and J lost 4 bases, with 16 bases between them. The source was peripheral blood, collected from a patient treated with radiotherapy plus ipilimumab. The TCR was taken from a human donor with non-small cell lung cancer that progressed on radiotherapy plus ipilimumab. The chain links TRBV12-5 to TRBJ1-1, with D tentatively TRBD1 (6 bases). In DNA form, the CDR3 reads TGTGCTAGTGGTTCTTCGACAGGATGGGGCACTGAAGCTTTCTTT. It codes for CASGSSTGWGTEAFF.